Listed here are 25 T cell receptor beta chains from one sample, sequenced in a study of preoperative IRX-2 immunotherapy in early breast cancer. Only in-frame clones appear in the TCRdb table, and some are missing; sequencing was by immunoSEQ multiplex PCR. This sample has about 24,000 clones, with 85% to 90% found just once. As for treatment: preoperative locoregional IRX-2 cytokine immunotherapy. The material sequenced was tumor tissue, taken after IRX-2 immunotherapy. These receptors all come from a human donor with breast cancer.

The V gene is TRBV2, the J gene TRBJ1-2; possible D gene TRBD1, 5 bases. Germline V gene sequence: CDR1 SNHLY, CDR2 FYNNEI. This CDR3 contains 14 residues. With 8 bases removed from V and 4 bases from J, the gap between germline ends came to 17 bases. CDR3 DNA: TGTGCCAGCGAAGGTACAGGCTCCCCCTATGGCTACACCTTC. This sequence encodes CASEGTGSPYGYTF. The whole variable domain, filled in from reference TRBV2 and TRBJ1-2, reads EPEVTQTPSHQVTQMGQEVILRCVPISNHLYFYWYRQILGQKVEFLVSFYNNEISEKSEIFDDQFSVERPDGSNFTLKIRSTKLEDSAMYFCASEGTGSPYGYTFGSGTRLTVV.

This clone was observed a handful of times. V usage is TRBV12-5 and J usage is TRBJ2-2; no clear D gene. The V and J ends lost 0 bases and 6 bases respectively, with 2 bases between them. Per the germline V gene, CDR1 is LGHNT and CDR2 is FRNRAP. This CDR3 is 12 amino acids long. CDR3 protein: CASGLVPGELFF. The CDR3 nucleotides read TGTGCTAGTGGTTTGGTCCCCGGGGAGCTGTTTTTT. Full variable domain (outside the CDR3, taken from reference TRBV12-5 and TRBJ2-2): DARVTQTPRHKVTEMGQEVTMRCQPILGHNTVFWYRQTMMQGLELLAYFRNRAPLDDSGMPKDRFSAEMPDATLATLKIQPSEPRDSAVYFCASGLVPGELFFGEGSRLTVL.

V is TRBV25-1 and J is TRBJ1-1; D uncertain. The CDR3 is made up of 12 amino acids. V lost 3 bases, J lost 7 bases, and 9 bases lay in between. Germline V CDR1 and CDR2: MGHDK, SYGVNS. The CDR3 spells CASSDASFEAFF. CDR3 nucleotide sequence: TGTGCCAGCAGTGATGCCTCCTTTGAAGCTTTCTTT.

The rearrangement links TRBV6-5 to TRBJ1-1; D remains ambiguous. The V and J ends lost 0 bases and 0 bases respectively, with 8 bases between them. This CDR3 contains 15 residues. Germline loops: CDR1 MNHEY, CDR2 SVGAGI. CDR3 coding DNA: TGTGCCAGCAGTTACTCCGTTCCCTTGAACACTGAAGCTTTCTTT. Residues: CASSYSVPLNTEAFF.

This chain joins TRBV5-1 and TRBJ2-2; possible D gene TRBD1, 6 bases. Between the trimmed V and J ends, which lost 10 bases and 1 base, there was a span of 17 bases. CDR3 length equals 15 residues. Looked up from germline, CDR1 is SGHRS and CDR2 is YFSETQ. The CDR3 nucleotides are TGCGCCTCCGGACAGCTAAACCAGAACACCGGGGAGCTGTTTTTT. Encoded protein: CASGQLNQNTGELFF.

This clone was observed a few times. The rearrangement uses TRBV4-2 and TRBJ2-1; no definite D call. The germline V gene encodes CDR1 LGHNA and CDR2 YNFKEQ. This CDR3 spans 17 amino acids. The V end was cut by 0 bases, the J end by 0 bases, with 12 bases between. This chain's CDR3 is CASSQDPGVSSYNEQFF. CDR3 coding DNA: TGTGCCAGCAGCCAAGATCCGGGTGTGAGCTCCTACAATGAGCAGTTCTTC.

The rearrangement uses TRBV2 and TRBJ2-7; D remains unclear. The CDR3 length is 14 residues. Deletions cut 3 bases from V and 5 bases from J, with 14 bases between. Germline V gene lookup returns CDR1 SNHLY and CDR2 FYNNEI. The CDR3 nucleotides read TGTGCCAGCAGTGAGATGGCAGGAAAGGACGAGCAGTACGTC. Translated, it gives CASSEMAGKDEQYV.

V usage is TRBV7-9 and J usage is TRBJ2-7, with D possibly called TRBD1 or TRBD2 (5 bases each). Trimming took 5 bases from V and 0 from J, leaving 14 bases between them. The germline V gene has CDR1 SEHNR and CDR2 FQNEAQ (reference sequence). The CDR3 runs 15 residues. In nucleotides, the CDR3 is TGTGCCAGCAGCCCCGGCCCAGGGAGCTCCTACGAGCAGTACGTC. It yields the protein CASSPGPGSSYEQYV.

The chain employs TRBV5-5 and TRBJ1-1; D unresolved. The CDR3 is 14 amino acids. Trimming left V 1 base short and J 0 bases short, with 7 bases between. CDR1 is SGHKS and CDR2 is YYEKEE in the germline V gene (reference sequence). DNA for the CDR3: TGTGCCAGCAGCTTGTGGTTAATGAACACTGAAGCTTTCTTT. Translating gives CASSLWLMNTEAFF.

The chain combines TRBV18 with TRBJ2-5, with TRBD1 matching over 11 bases. V shed 3 bases, J shed 5 bases, and the junction held 5 bases outside the gene matches. Germline CDR1 and CDR2: KGHSH and LQKENI. This CDR3 has 15 residues. This CDR3 reads CASSPGTGGEETQYF. The CDR3 DNA reads TGTGCCAGCTCACCCGGGACAGGGGGTGAGGAGACCCAGTACTTC.

V usage is TRBV19 and J usage is TRBJ2-3; weak D call: TRBD1 (5 bases). The V end lost 5 bases, the J end lost 0 bases, and 9 bases lay between the germline ends. The CDR3 runs to 14 residues. CDR1 is LNHDA and CDR2 is SQIVND in the germline V gene (reference sequence). The CDR3 loop is CASSPRASTDTQYF. The CDR3 region has the DNA TGTGCCAGTAGTCCCAGGGCCAGCACAGATACGCAGTATTTT.

This clone appeared a few times. V usage is TRBV7-9 and J usage is TRBJ1-6; the match to TRBD1 covers 7 bases. V was clipped by 4 bases and J by 7 bases; unmatched bases: 13. Germline loops: CDR1 SEHNR, CDR2 FQNEAQ (reference sequence). The CDR3 is 17 amino acids. CDR3 residues: CASSSHDETGINSPLHF. The CDR3 nucleotides read TGTGCCAGCAGCTCCCACGACGAGACAGGGATAAATTCACCCCTCCACTTT.

The V call is TRBV15, the J call TRBJ1-5, with D unclear. The CDR3 sequence is 13 residues long. Trimming removed 3 bases at V and 6 bases at J, with 9 bases between. CDR1 LNHNV and CDR2 YYDKDF come from the germline V gene (reference sequence). CDR3 bases: TGTGCCACCAGCAGCAATCGGGGTCAGCCCCAGCATTTT. Protein product: CATSSNRGQPQHF.

The gene calls are TRBV6-5 and TRBJ2-1, with D perhaps being TRBD1 or TRBD2 (5 bases each). The CDR3 contains 15 residues. Looked up from germline, CDR1 is MNHEY and CDR2 is SVGAGI. V lost 0 bases to trimming and J lost 6 bases, with 12 bases between them. CDR3 region: CASSYSTSGSNEQFF. The CDR3 DNA is TGTGCCAGCAGTTACTCGACCTCAGGGAGCAATGAGCAGTTCTTC.

V and J are TRBV2 and TRBJ2-3; D remains unclear. Germline V lookup: CDR1 SNHLY, CDR2 FYNNEI. The length of the CDR3 is 10 residues. Trimming pared 9 bases from V and 6 bases from J, leaving 7 bases between. DNA of the CDR3: TGTGCCAGATCAGTGGATACGCAGTATTTT. It translates to CARSVDTQYF.

This clone was found once. The chain uses TRBV6-6 and TRBJ2-3; 10 bases are shared with TRBD1. The ends lost 0 bases at V and 4 bases at J; junction bases unmatched: 4. CDR3 length equals 16 residues. Germline CDR1 reads MNHNY; CDR2 reads SVGAGI (reference sequence). The CDR3 here is CASSYSGTGDSDTQYF. CDR3 bases: TGTGCCAGCAGTTACTCTGGGACAGGGGACTCAGATACGCAGTATTTT.

V and J are TRBV6-1 and TRBJ1-6, with 8 bases identical to TRBD1. The germline V gene has CDR1 MNHNS and CDR2 SASEGT. The junction had 10 bases not matched to a gene; V was cut back by 6 bases and J by 9 bases. CDR3 length: 15 amino acids. The CDR3 loop reads CASRSGQGRSSPLHF. As DNA, the CDR3 is TGTGCCAGCAGGTCTGGACAGGGTCGTTCTTCACCCCTCCACTTT.

The chain recombines TRBV27 with TRBJ1-5, with D possibly TRBD1 on 6 matching bases. The germline CDR1 and CDR2 sequences are MNHEY and SMNVEV (reference sequence). There are 15 residues in the CDR3. The ends were cut back, 2 bases at V and 9 bases at J, with 17 bases in the middle. CDR3 DNA: TGTGCCAGCAGTTTACGTAGTCGGGGGGCCATGCCCCAGCATTTT. This translates into CASSLRSRGAMPQHF.

The chain recombines TRBV19 with TRBJ2-7, with 7 bases matching TRBD1. The ends lost 6 bases at V and 1 base at J; junction bases unmatched: 12. Germline assignment: CDR1 LNHDA and CDR2 SQIVND (reference sequence). The CDR3 sequence is 16 residues long. CDR3 coding DNA: TGTGCCAGTAGCCGGGCCCTACGACAGGGATCCTACGAGCAGTACTTC. Translating it yields CASSRALRQGSYEQYF.

This sequence joins TRBV19 and TRBJ2-3; TRBD1 agrees at 7 bases. With V trimmed by 6 bases and J by 11 bases, 11 bases remained unmatched. This CDR3 contains 13 residues. Germline values: CDR1 LNHDA, CDR2 SQIVND (reference sequence). In DNA form, the CDR3 reads TGTGCCAGTAGCCCTTCCTCAGGGGGAGTGCAGTATTTT. It is translated as CASSPSSGGVQYF.

This rearrangement joins TRBV6-4 to TRBJ1-6; no definite D call. Trimming shortened V by 0 bases and J by 7 bases, and 10 bases separated the two germline ends. Germline CDR1 and CDR2: MRHNA and SNTAGT. CDR3 length equals 15 residues. The CDR3 sequence is CASSDSPGRNSPLHF. The CDR3 DNA is TGTGCCAGCAGTGACTCCCCCGGTCGGAATTCACCCCTCCACTTT.

The chain has TRBV14 and TRBJ1-4; maybe TRBD1 (6 bases). The CDR3 runs 14 residues. Germline V CDR1 and CDR2: SGHDN, FVKESK. Trimming shortened V by 6 bases and J by 7 bases, and 15 bases separated the two germline ends. CDR3 sequence reads: CASSLQGESEKLFF. CDR3 DNA: TGTGCCAGCAGTTTACAGGGAGAGTCTGAAAAACTGTTTTTT.

This clone was seen once. This chain uses TRBV4-1 with TRBJ2-3; 7 bases are a match to TRBD2. The germline CDR1 and CDR2 sequences are MGHRA and YSYEKL. With 0 bases clipped from V and 1 base from J, the junction kept 4 bases outside the gene matches. The CDR3 has 16 residues. CDR3 DNA sequence: TGCGCCAGCAGCCAAGATTTCCGGGGGGGCACAGATACGCAGTATTTT. This codes for CASSQDFRGGTDTQYF.

The rearrangement joins TRBV7-9 to TRBJ2-7, with TRBD1 matching 10 bases. This CDR3 contains 17 residues. The junction had 10 bases not matched to a gene; V was cut back by 1 base and J by 4 bases. CDR1 is SEHNR, CDR2 FQNEAQ, per germline (reference sequence). The CDR3 coding sequence is TGTGCCAGCAGCTTAGGGGAACCGGGACAGGGGTTGTACGAGCAGTACTTC. Translation: CASSLGEPGQGLYEQYF.

The chain recombines TRBV2 with TRBJ2-2; 8 nucleotides line up with TRBD1. Germline V CDR1 and CDR2: SNHLY, FYNNEI. V was pared by 6 bases and J by 0 bases, with 3 bases of the junction left unmatched. This CDR3 region has 15 residues. The chain's CDR3 is CASRNRGTNTGELFF. In DNA, the CDR3 is TGTGCCAGCAGAAACAGGGGGACGAACACCGGGGAGCTGTTTTTT.